This T cell receptor (beta chain) emerged from a study of CD8 T cells in Susac syndrome. Random hexamers were used to reverse transcribe 0.5 to 1 ug of RNA. The authors amplified TCR beta CDR3 across 54 Vbeta and 13 Jbeta using immunoSEQ multiplex PCR. TCRdb fed the immunoSEQ multiplex PCR reads into MiXCR, producing one record per CDR3 protein. This sample has 150,000 to 200,000 distinct CDR3 sequences, with about 91% found just once. Germline CDR1 SEHNR, CDR2 FQNEAQ (reference sequence). The CDR3 extends over 15 amino acids. The ends were cut back, 5 bases at V and 0 bases at J, with 11 bases in the middle.

This TCR derives from a human donor with Susac syndrome. Material for sequencing was CD4+ T cells from PBMCs. V and J are TRBV7-9 and TRBJ2-4; D unclear. This chain's CDR3 is CASSPGPLAKNIQYF. The CDR3 DNA reads TGTGCCAGCAGCCCTGGACCGTTAGCCAAAAACATTCAGTACTTC.